This T cell receptor (beta chain) is drawn from a study of shared clonotypes between healthy human individuals. Study context: Per donor, CD8 memory used one plate, CD8 naive used two, CD4 memory used three and CD4 naive used three.

This CDR3 spans 12 amino acids. The germline CDR1 and CDR2 sequences are LNHDA and SQIVND (reference sequence). The ends were cut back, 4 bases at V and 4 bases at J, with 5 bases in the middle. Produced via immunoSEQ multiplex PCR; TCRdb's table is partial and in-frame only. This repertoire shows some 740,000 clones, more than 85% found once; its top ten account for 24%. General study points: What limited the represented genetic and exposure-history diversity was the small number of donors. A handful of donors had around 5% of their naive CD4 clonotypes in common.

To note about this clone: Its antigen is still unknown.

Naive-designated CD8 cells lacked CD45RO, were positively enriched for CCR7, and omitted terminally differentiated effector memory CD45RA+ cells. Each of the donors was a healthy adult who was HIV-negative and had not had a recent acute infection or vaccination. V gene TRBV19 combines with J gene TRBJ2-1, with D unresolved. Input material: naive CD8+ T cells sorted from blood. The TCR sequence derives from a man aged 30 to 39 in good health. In nucleotides, the CDR3 is TGTGCCAGTAGTAAGCAGTACAATGAGCAGTTCTTC. Encoded protein: CASSKQYNEQFF.